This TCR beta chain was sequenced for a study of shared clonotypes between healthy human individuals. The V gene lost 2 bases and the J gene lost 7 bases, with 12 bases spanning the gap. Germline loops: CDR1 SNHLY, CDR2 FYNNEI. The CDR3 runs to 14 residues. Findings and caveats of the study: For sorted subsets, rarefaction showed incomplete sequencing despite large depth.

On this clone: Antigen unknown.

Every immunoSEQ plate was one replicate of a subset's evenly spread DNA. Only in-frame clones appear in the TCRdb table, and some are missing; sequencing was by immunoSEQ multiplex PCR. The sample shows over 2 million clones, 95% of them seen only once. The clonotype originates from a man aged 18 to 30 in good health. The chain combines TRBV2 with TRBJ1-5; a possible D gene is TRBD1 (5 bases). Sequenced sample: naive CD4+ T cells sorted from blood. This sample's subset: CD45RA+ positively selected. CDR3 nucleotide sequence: TGTGCCAGCAGTGAAAGGGGTAAGGGACAGCCCCAGCATTTT. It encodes CASSERGKGQPQHF.